These 2 T cell receptor beta chains were all obtained from the same sample, sequenced in a study of T-cell memory formation after mild COVID-19. TCRdb analysed the 5' RACE reads with MiXCR anew, one entry per CDR3 protein. The table lists more than 75,000 distinct CDR3 sequences, around 14% of them singletons. Sequences were obtained from PBMCs or a T cell subset sorted from them (not recorded which). Receptors were obtained from an adult woman who had mild COVID-19 (a few samples of this study predate the infection). Cell type and time point are not known.

This clonotype has only a few counts. The CDR3 here is CAWNLIRFDEQFF. In nucleotides, the CDR3 is TGTGCCTGGAACCTAATCAGATTCGATGAGCAGTTCTTC. J is TRBJ2-1 and V is TRBV30; no reliable D call. The CDR3 has 13 amino acids. CDR1 and CDR2 from the germline V gene are GTSNPN and SVGIG (reference sequence). Trimming stripped 4 bases from V and 8 bases from J, with 15 bases between.

This clonotype showed up just a few times. No conserved phenylalanine or tryptophan is present at the end of the CDR3, so a read error is the likely explanation. It is unclear where the CDR3 begins or ends on the DNA, so no DNA is shown, and the CDR3 is as TCRdb lists it. The rearrangement joins TRBV23-1 to TRBJ1-1; TRBD1 is taken as the D call from the table, unchecked against the DNA. TRBV23-1 falls under the ORF class, with uncertain function. The CDR3 contains 11 residues when both ends are counted. CDR3 in amino acids: CASSPGDRFII.